Listed below are T cell receptor beta chains from one sample, sequenced in a study of blood T cells in healthy people across ages. MiXCR was run by TCRdb on the 5' RACE reads, yielding one entry per CDR3 protein. The table includes under 750,000 distinct CDR3 sequences, more than 45% detected once. Sample: blood. Receptors originate from an elderly man in good health. Each CDR3 is given with its conserved first and last residue.

>TRBV6-6|TRBJ1-1
CASSYSDGRGEAFF
>TRBV9|TRBJ2-2
CASSVEGGFTGELFF
>TRBV6-5|TRBJ1-4
CASSYYGAGEKLFF
>TRBV25-1|TRBJ2-5
CASSLAGAFEQYF
>TRBV5-1|TRBJ2-3
CASMRGGSGTDTQYF
>TRBV12-3/TRBV12-4|TRBJ2-3
CVSSLGLPSGADTQYF
>TRBV29-1|TRBJ2-3
CSTSAGTGTDTQYF
>TRBV7-2|TRBJ2-5
CASSLGAGDGTQYF
>TRBV25-1|TRBJ2-5
CASSGDPRGRDETQYF
>TRBV7-2|TRBJ2-3
CASRTDRGRADTQYF
>TRBV29-1|-
CSVNGQAFSETQFF
>TRBV29-1|TRBJ2-6
CSVVQAGANVLTF
>TRBV28|TRBJ1-2
CASSLGQGTNGYTF
>TRBV10-3|TRBJ1-1
CAISETVFNTEAFF
>TRBV24-1|TRBJ2-3
CATSAPGQPDTQYF
>TRBV7-9|TRBJ2-1
CASSLMAHEQFF
>TRBV27|TRBJ2-5
CASSFGRGETQYF